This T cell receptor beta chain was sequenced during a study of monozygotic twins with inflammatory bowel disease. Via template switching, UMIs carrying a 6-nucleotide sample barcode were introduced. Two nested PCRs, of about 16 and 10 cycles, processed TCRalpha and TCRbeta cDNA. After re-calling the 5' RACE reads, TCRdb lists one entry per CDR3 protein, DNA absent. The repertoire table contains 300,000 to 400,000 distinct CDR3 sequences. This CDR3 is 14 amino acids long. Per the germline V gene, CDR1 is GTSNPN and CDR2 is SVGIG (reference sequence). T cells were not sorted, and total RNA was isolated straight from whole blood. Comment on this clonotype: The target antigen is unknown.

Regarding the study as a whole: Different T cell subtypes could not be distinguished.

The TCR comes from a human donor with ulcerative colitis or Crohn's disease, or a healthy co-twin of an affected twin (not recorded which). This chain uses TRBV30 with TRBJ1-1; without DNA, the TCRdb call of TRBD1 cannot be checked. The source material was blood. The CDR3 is CAWSAGTLNTEAFF.